Listed below are T cell receptor beta chains from one sample, sequenced in a study of T cells after yellow fever vaccination. TCRdb re-called the 5' RACE reads through MiXCR, storing one row per CDR3 protein. The repertoire holds 96,000 or so distinct CDR3 sequences, with about 8.2% as singletons. The sample in question was CD8+ T cells not binding an NS4B(214-222) dextramer, sorted from PBMCs, obtained roughly 14 days after the first yellow fever vaccination. The receptors here all came from a man between 18 and 29 years old who received the YFV17D yellow fever vaccine. The CDR3 runs from the conserved cysteine through the conserved F or W. A D gene is named only where the DNA matches it firmly. A row's size may be missing; if present it is once, few, many or a size class.

j_call: TRBJ1-6; v_call: TRBV7-2; clone_size: -; d_call: -; cdr3_nt: TGTGCCAGCAGCATTACCCCCGTTAATTCACCCCTCCACTTT; cdr3_aa: CASSITPVNSPLHF
j_call: TRBJ1-4; v_call: TRBV9; clone_size: -; d_call: TRBD1; cdr3_nt: TGTGCCAGCAGCGAACACGGACAGGCAACTAATGAAAAACTGTTTTTT; cdr3_aa: CASSEHGQATNEKLFF
j_call: TRBJ2-2; v_call: TRBV7-7; clone_size: -; d_call: -; cdr3_nt: TGTGCCAGCAGCCCCCTCTCAGCGGCCTCGTTGGGCACCGGGGAGCTGTTTTTT; cdr3_aa: CASSPLSAASLGTGELFF
j_call: TRBJ2-1; v_call: TRBV7-8; clone_size: many; d_call: TRBD2; cdr3_nt: TGTGCCAGCAGCTTACGGGGACTAGCTAAAAATGAGCAGTTCTTC; cdr3_aa: CASSLRGLAKNEQFF
j_call: TRBJ2-1; v_call: TRBV12-3/TRBV12-4; clone_size: -; d_call: -; cdr3_nt: TGTGCCAGCAGTTTCATGTTGCATGAGCAGTTCTTC; cdr3_aa: CASSFMLHEQFF
j_call: TRBJ2-2; v_call: TRBV12-3/TRBV12-4; clone_size: -; d_call: TRBD1; cdr3_nt: TGTGCCAGCAAGACAGGGGGGTTCGGGGAGCTGTTTTTT; cdr3_aa: CASKTGGFGELFF
j_call: TRBJ1-2; v_call: TRBV7-3; clone_size: many; d_call: -; cdr3_nt: TGTGCCAGCAGCTTAGATAGAAAGGACGGCTACACCTTC; cdr3_aa: CASSLDRKDGYTF
j_call: TRBJ2-1; v_call: TRBV3-1; clone_size: once; d_call: TRBD2; cdr3_nt: TGTGCCAGCAGCCAAGGACTAGCGGGGATCCATGAGCAGTTCTTC; cdr3_aa: CASSQGLAGIHEQFF
j_call: TRBJ1-5; v_call: TRBV4-1; clone_size: few; d_call: -; cdr3_nt: TGCGCCAGCAGCCAAGAAGCAGGGATTGGCAATCAGCCCCAGCATTTT; cdr3_aa: CASSQEAGIGNQPQHF
j_call: TRBJ1-1; v_call: TRBV7-9; clone_size: few; d_call: -; cdr3_nt: TGTGCCAGCAGGGGGGAGGAGGGGACTGAAGCTTTCTTT; cdr3_aa: CASRGEEGTEAFF
j_call: TRBJ1-3; v_call: TRBV4-1; clone_size: -; d_call: TRBD1; cdr3_nt: TGCGCCAGCAGCCAAGAAGGGACCGGGACAGGGGCTGGAAACACCATATATTTT; cdr3_aa: CASSQEGTGTGAGNTIYF
j_call: TRBJ2-5; v_call: TRBV7-9; clone_size: -; d_call: -; cdr3_nt: TGTGCCAGCAGCTGGACTCTGGAAGGGACCCAGTACTTC; cdr3_aa: CASSWTLEGTQYF
j_call: TRBJ1-5; v_call: TRBV14; clone_size: -; d_call: -; cdr3_nt: TGTGCCAGCAGCCAAGTGGCAGACCAAAGCCATCAGCCCCAGCATTTT; cdr3_aa: CASSQVADQSHQPQHF